Listed here are 18 T cell receptor beta chains from one sample, sequenced in a study of metastatic and nonmetastatic thyroid tumors. TCRdb re-analyzed the PCR reads through MiXCR. This table holds approximately 22,000 clones, around 16% found once. None of the patients had undergone any treatment ahead of thyroid surgery. The sequencing sample was made of tumor tissue. The source is a female donor with papillary thyroid cancer or a benign thyroid nodule (not recorded which). Some clones in this sample may be carry-over from other donors' samples.

This clone was picked up many times. The gene calls are TRBV6-1 and TRBJ2-1; D tentatively fits TRBD1 or TRBD2 (5 bases each). CDR3 length: 14 residues. V was trimmed by 5 bases and J by 1 base, leaving 9 bases between them. Germline V gene sequence: CDR1 MNHNS, CDR2 SASEGT. This CDR3 reads CASSNGASYNEQFF. In DNA, the CDR3 is TGTGCCAGCAGTAACGGGGCTTCCTACAATGAGCAGTTCTTC.

Only a few counts were recorded for this clone. A read error is possible here, since a much larger clone lies one base away. The chain recombines TRBV29-1 with TRBJ2-3, with TRBD2 as a possible D gene (6 bases). The CDR3 length is 14 residues. Germline CDR1 SQVTM, CDR2 ANQGSEA. As DNA, the CDR3 is TGCAGCGTTGTATGGGGGGTAGGCACATATACGCAGTATTTT. Translating it yields CSVVWGVGTYTQYF.

Ten or more counts support this clone. The gene calls are TRBV9 and TRBJ2-7, with D unclear. Germline CDR1 is SGDLS and CDR2 is YYNGEE. The ends were cut back, 0 bases at V and 3 bases at J, with 4 bases in the middle. The length of the CDR3 is 12 residues. The CDR3 nucleotides are TGTGCCAGCAGCGTAGATGACTACGAGCAGTACTTC. Translating it yields CASSVDDYEQYF. The entire variable domain, with the rest obtained from reference TRBV9 and TRBJ2-7, is as follows: DSGVTQTPKHLITATGQRVTLRCSPRSGDLSVYWYQQSLDQGLQFLIQYYNGEERAKGNILERFSAQQFPDLHSELNLSSLELGDSALYFCASSVDDYEQYFGPGTRLTVT.

This clone was counted at least ten times. The chain carries TRBV28 and TRBJ1-4, with 9 bases identical to TRBD1. The CDR3 loop spans 16 amino acids. Germline V CDR1 and CDR2: MDHEN, SYDVKM. V shed 5 bases and J 2 bases; nucleotides not matched to a gene: 6. The chain's CDR3 is CASSTTGGITNEKLFF. The CDR3 DNA reads as TGTGCCAGCAGTACGACAGGGGGGATTACTAATGAAAAACTGTTTTTT. Full variable domain (missing parts from reference TRBV28 and TRBJ1-4): DVKVTQSSRYLVKRTGEKVFLECVQDMDHENMFWYRQDPGLGLRLIYFSYDVKMKEKGDIPEGYSVSREKKERFSLILESASTNQTSMYLCASSTTGGITNEKLFFGSGTQLSVL.

This clone was counted at least ten times. This chain uses TRBV5-1 with TRBJ1-1; D gene uncertain. This CDR3 is built from 14 residues. Germline assignment: CDR1 SGHRS and CDR2 YFSETQ. V gave up 10 bases and J gave up 1 base, with 17 bases separating them. The CDR3 spells CAGKVDTQNTEAFF. CDR3 bases: TGCGCCGGTAAGGTCGACACACAGAACACTGAAGCTTTCTTT.

In its sample, this clone is medium-sized. This chain connects TRBV27 to TRBJ2-7, with unresolved D. Germline CDR1 reads MNHEY; CDR2 reads SMNVEV (reference sequence). V gave up 4 bases and J gave up 1 base, with 17 bases separating them. The length of the CDR3 is 16 residues. The CDR3 DNA follows: TGTGCCAGCAGTTCCCGATCTACACAGCAGTCCTACGAGCAGTACTTC. Protein: CASSSRSTQQSYEQYF.

This clone was recorded at least ten times. This sequence joins TRBV5-1 and TRBJ2-3; D perhaps matches TRBD2 (6 bases). The CDR3 loop spans 14 amino acids. Deletions cut 0 bases from V and 5 bases from J, with 10 bases between. The germline V gene has CDR1 SGHRS and CDR2 YFSETQ. In DNA, the CDR3 is TGCGCCAGCAGCTTGGGGGGTAGCGGAGATACGCAGTATTTT. The encoded protein is CASSLGGSGDTQYF.

This clone was detected ten times or more. Just one base apart from a much larger clone, this may be a read error. The CDR3 here is CATNRVSYGYTF. The CDR3 DNA sequence: TGTGCCACCAACAGAGTGTCCTATGGCTACACCTTC. The J gene is TRBJ1-2, the V gene TRBV15; D gene uncertain. This CDR3 comprises 12 residues. The germline gives CDR1 LNHNV, CDR2 YYDKDF (reference sequence).

This clone showed up many times. This clone may be a read error of a much larger clone one base away. In the same sample, other DNA sequences code for this CDR3. V usage is TRBV6-5 and J usage is TRBJ2-2, with D perhaps TRBD2 (5 bases). This CDR3 spans 15 amino acids. CDR1 is MNHEY, CDR2 SVGAGI, per germline. The DNA for the CDR3 is TGTGCCAGCAGTTACGGAACCCTGAACACCGGGGAGCTATTTTTT. Residues: CASSYGTLNTGELFF.

This clone came up many times. The genes are TRBV7-9 and TRBJ2-2, with D possibly being TRBD2 (6 bases). The CDR3 has 14 amino acids. Trimming pared 8 bases from V and 3 bases from J, leaving 13 bases between. Per the germline V gene, CDR1 is SEHNR and CDR2 is FQNEAQ (reference sequence). The CDR3 is CASWGGPYTGELFF. The CDR3, as DNA: TGTGCCAGCTGGGGAGGACCCTACACCGGGGAGCTGTTTTTT.

This clone was seen many times. The chain links TRBV4-2 to TRBJ1-2; D uncertain. CDR1 is LGHNA, CDR2 YNFKEQ, per germline. The CDR3 spans 11 residues. Trimming shortened V by 6 bases and J by 3 bases, and 5 bases separated the two germline ends. The CDR3 region is CASRADYGYTF. The CDR3 nucleotides are TGTGCCAGCAGGGCCGACTATGGCTACACCTTC.

This clone showed up many times. The rearrangement joins TRBV20-1 to TRBJ1-2, with D possibly TRBD1 on 5 matching bases. This CDR3 comprises 10 residues. Germline V gene lookup returns CDR1 DFQATT and CDR2 SNEGSKA (reference sequence). The germline V and J ends were trimmed by 3 bases and 8 bases, with 7 bases remaining between them. DNA for the CDR3: TGCAGTGCTAGCAGGGAAGGCTACACCTTC. It codes for CSASREGYTF.

Of note for this clone: A much larger clone is a single base away; this may be a read error. Other DNA sequences of this sample code for an identical CDR3. The gene calls are TRBV18 and TRBJ1-4; a weak D match, TRBD1 (5 bases). Germline V gene data show CDR1 as KGHSH and CDR2 as LQKENI. This CDR3 spans 14 amino acids. CDR3 loop: CASSPGPWGEKLFF. The CDR3 nucleotides read TGTGCCAGCTCCCCAGGGCCCTGGGGTGAAAAACTGTTCTTT. The complete variable domain, with remaining parts taken from reference TRBV18 and TRBJ1-4, reads NAGVMQNPRHLVRRRGQEARLRCSPMKGHSHVYWYRQLPEEGLKFMVYLQKENIIDESGMPKERFSAEFPKEGPSILRIQQVVRGDSAAYFCASSPGPWGEKLFFGSGTQLSVL.

This clone was observed many times. The chain has TRBV10-3 and TRBJ1-2; possible D gene TRBD1, 6 bases. CDR3 size: 12 residues. V was trimmed by 11 bases and J by 4 bases, leaving 14 bases between them. Germline V gives CDR1 ENHRY, CDR2 SYGVKD. Written as DNA, the CDR3 is TGTGCCTCAGGAGGGGGGGTCTATGGCTACACCTTC. This encodes CASGGGVYGYTF.

The V gene is TRBV6-1, the J gene TRBJ2-7; D remains unclear. The germline gives CDR1 MNHNS, CDR2 SASEGT. The V end was cut by 5 bases, the J end by 3 bases, with 11 bases between. The CDR3 extends over 13 amino acids. The CDR3 region has the DNA TGTGCCAGCAGTTCCCGCGTGGGCTACGAGCAGTACTTC. Its protein product is CASSSRVGYEQYF.

The chain employs TRBV5-1 and TRBJ2-5, with D maybe TRBD2 (6 bases). Per the germline V gene, CDR1 is SGHRS and CDR2 is YFSETQ. With 4 bases removed from V and 4 bases from J, the gap between germline ends came to 20 bases. The CDR3 is made up of 16 amino acids. CDR3 DNA: TGCGCCAGCAGCACCACCTCGGGGGTTGGTAGAGAGACCCAGTACTTC. This codes for CASSTTSGVGRETQYF.

This clone was recorded at least ten times. The genes are TRBV28 and TRBJ2-7; 7 bases fit TRBD1. The V gene end was trimmed by 4 bases and the J gene end by 2 bases; junction bases not matched to a gene: 8. This CDR3 contains 15 residues. Germline V gene sequence: CDR1 MDHEN, CDR2 SYDVKM. CDR3 coding DNA: TGTGCCAGCAGTTCCCGGACAGGATTTACCTACGAGCAGTACTTC. This sequence encodes CASSSRTGFTYEQYF. The full variable domain, rest sourced from reference TRBV28 and TRBJ2-7, is DVKVTQSSRYLVKRTGEKVFLECVQDMDHENMFWYRQDPGLGLRLIYFSYDVKMKEKGDIPEGYSVSREKKERFSLILESASTNQTSMYLCASSSRTGFTYEQYFGPGTRLTVT.

This clone was detected a few times. The chain employs TRBV12-3 or TRBV12-4 and TRBJ1-2, with 11 positions matching TRBD1. The CDR3 consists of 14 residues. Trimming took 1 base from V and 12 from J; bases not matched to a gene: 7. The CDR3 reads CASSLGTGGGGNTF. The CDR3, as DNA: TGTGCCAGCAGTTTAGGGACAGGGGGCGGAGGGAACACCTTC.